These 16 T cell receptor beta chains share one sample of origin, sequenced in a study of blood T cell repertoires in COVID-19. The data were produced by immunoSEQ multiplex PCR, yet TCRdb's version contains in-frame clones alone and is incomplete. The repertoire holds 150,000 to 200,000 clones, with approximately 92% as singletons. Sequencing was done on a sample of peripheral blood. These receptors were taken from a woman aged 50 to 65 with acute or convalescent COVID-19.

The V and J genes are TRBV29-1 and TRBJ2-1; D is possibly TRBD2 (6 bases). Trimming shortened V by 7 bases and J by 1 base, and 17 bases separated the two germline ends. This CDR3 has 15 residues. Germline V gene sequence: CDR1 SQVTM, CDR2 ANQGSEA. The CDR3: CSAEKEAGSYNEQFF. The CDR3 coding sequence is TGCAGCGCCGAAAAGGAGGCGGGGTCCTACAATGAGCAGTTCTTC.

CDR3: CASSIGAGDSYEQYF. CDR3 sequence (DNA): TGTGCCAGTAGTATAGGGGCAGGGGACTCCTACGAGCAGTACTTC. This chain connects TRBV19 to TRBJ2-7, with a weak D call TRBD1 (6 bases). This CDR3 contains 15 residues. V lost 1 base and J lost 0, with 10 bases in between. Germline CDR1 reads LNHDA; CDR2 reads SQIVND (reference sequence). Full variable domain (remainder filled in from reference TRBV19 and TRBJ2-7): DGGITQSPKYLFRKEGQNVTLSCEQNLNHDAMYWYRQDPGQGLRLIYYSQIVNDFQKGDIAEGYSVSREKKESFPLTVTSAQKNPTAFYLCASSIGAGDSYEQYFGPGTRLTVT.

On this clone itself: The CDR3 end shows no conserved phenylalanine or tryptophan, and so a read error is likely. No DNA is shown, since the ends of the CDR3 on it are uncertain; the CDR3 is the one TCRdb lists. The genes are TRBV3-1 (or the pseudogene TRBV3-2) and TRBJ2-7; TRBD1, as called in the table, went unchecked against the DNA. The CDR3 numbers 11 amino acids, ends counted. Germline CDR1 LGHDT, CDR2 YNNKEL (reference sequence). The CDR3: CASSLLRRPPG.

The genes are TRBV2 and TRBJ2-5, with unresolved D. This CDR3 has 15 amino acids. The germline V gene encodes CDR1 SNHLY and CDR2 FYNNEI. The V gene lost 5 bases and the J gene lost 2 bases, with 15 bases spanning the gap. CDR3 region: CASSPGVADQETQYF. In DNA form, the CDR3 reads TGTGCCAGCAGTCCTGGTGTGGCGGATCAAGAGACCCAGTACTTC.

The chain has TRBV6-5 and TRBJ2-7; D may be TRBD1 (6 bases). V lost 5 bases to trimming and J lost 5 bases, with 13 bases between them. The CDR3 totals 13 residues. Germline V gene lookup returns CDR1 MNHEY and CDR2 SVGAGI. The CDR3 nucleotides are TGTGCCAGCAGTACAGGGCCGGGGAACGAGCAGTACTTC. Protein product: CASSTGPGNEQYF.

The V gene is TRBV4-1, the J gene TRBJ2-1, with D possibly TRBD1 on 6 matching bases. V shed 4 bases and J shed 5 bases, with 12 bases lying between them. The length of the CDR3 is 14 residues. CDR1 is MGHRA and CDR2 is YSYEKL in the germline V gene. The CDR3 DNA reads TGCGCCAGCAGCCCTCTTGGGGGCGACAATGAGCAGTTCTTC. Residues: CASSPLGGDNEQFF.

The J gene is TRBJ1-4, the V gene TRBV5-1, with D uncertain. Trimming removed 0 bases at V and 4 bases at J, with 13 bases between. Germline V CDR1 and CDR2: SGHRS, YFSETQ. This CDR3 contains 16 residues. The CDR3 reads CASSLAAGSGNEKLFF. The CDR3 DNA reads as TGCGCCAGCAGCTTGGCCGCGGGGTCGGGTAATGAAAAACTGTTTTTT.

CDR3 DNA: TGTGCCAGCAGCTACGCAGGGAATCAGCCCCAGCATTTT. Protein: CASSYAGNQPQHF. J is TRBJ1-5 and V is TRBV13; TRBD1 might be the D (5 bases). Trimming stripped 4 bases from V and 4 bases from J, with 8 bases between. Germline lookup yields CDR1 PRHDT and CDR2 FYEKMQ (reference sequence). The CDR3 contains 13 residues.

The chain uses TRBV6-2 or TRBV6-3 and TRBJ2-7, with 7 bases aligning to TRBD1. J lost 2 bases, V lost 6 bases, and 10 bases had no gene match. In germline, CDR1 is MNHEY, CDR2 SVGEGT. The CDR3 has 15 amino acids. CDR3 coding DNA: TGTGCCAGCAGCCCCGGGACAGACTACCCCTACGAGCAGTACTTC. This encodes CASSPGTDYPYEQYF.

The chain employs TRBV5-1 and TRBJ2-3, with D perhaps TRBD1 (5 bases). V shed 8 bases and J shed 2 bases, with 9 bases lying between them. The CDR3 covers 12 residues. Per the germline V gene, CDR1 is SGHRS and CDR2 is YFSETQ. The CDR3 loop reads CASQGNTDTQYF. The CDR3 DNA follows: TGCGCCAGTCAGGGTAACACAGATACGCAGTATTTT.

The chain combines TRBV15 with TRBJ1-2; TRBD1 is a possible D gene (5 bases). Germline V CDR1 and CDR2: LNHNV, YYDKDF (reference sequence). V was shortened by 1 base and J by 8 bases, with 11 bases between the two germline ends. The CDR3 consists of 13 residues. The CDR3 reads CATSRVSGYGYTF. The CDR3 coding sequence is TGTGCCACCAGCAGAGTATCAGGGTACGGCTACACCTTC.

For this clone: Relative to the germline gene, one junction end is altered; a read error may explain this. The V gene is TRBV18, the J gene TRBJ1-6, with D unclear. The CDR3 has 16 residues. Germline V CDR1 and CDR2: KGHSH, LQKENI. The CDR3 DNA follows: TGTGCCAGCTCGCCACAGTCGGGAGCCTATAATTCACCCCTCCACTTT. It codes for CASSPQSGAYNSPLHF.

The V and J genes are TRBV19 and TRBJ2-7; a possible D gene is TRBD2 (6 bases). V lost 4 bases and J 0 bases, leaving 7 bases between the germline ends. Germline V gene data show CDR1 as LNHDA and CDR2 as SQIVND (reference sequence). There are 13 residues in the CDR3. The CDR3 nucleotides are TGTGCCAGTAGTAAGGGACTCTCCTACGAGCAGTACTTC. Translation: CASSKGLSYEQYF.

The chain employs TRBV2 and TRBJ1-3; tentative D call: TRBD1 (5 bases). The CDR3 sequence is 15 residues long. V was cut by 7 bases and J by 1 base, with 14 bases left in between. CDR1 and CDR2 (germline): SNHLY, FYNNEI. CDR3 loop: CASTGRDISGNTIYF. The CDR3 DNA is TGTGCCAGCACCGGCAGGGATATTTCTGGAAACACCATATATTTT.

The CDR3 coding sequence is TGTGCCAGCAGTTTACAGGGCAACTATGGCTACACCTTC. Protein sequence: CASSLQGNYGYTF. The chain recombines TRBV27 with TRBJ1-2; a weak D match, TRBD1 (5 bases). CDR1 is MNHEY, CDR2 SMNVEV, per germline (reference sequence). CDR3 length: 13 residues. The V end was cut by 2 bases, the J end by 2 bases, with 6 bases between.

Here the CDR3 DNA reads TGTGCCAGCAGTGAATGGGTGTGGGGGGGCGATGAGCAGTTCTTC. This codes for CASSEWVWGGDEQFF. This chain uses TRBV25-1 with TRBJ2-1; possible D gene TRBD2, 7 bases. From germline, CDR1 is MGHDK and CDR2 SYGVNS. Between the trimmed V and J ends, which lost 1 base and 8 bases, there was a span of 15 bases. The CDR3 is made up of 15 amino acids.